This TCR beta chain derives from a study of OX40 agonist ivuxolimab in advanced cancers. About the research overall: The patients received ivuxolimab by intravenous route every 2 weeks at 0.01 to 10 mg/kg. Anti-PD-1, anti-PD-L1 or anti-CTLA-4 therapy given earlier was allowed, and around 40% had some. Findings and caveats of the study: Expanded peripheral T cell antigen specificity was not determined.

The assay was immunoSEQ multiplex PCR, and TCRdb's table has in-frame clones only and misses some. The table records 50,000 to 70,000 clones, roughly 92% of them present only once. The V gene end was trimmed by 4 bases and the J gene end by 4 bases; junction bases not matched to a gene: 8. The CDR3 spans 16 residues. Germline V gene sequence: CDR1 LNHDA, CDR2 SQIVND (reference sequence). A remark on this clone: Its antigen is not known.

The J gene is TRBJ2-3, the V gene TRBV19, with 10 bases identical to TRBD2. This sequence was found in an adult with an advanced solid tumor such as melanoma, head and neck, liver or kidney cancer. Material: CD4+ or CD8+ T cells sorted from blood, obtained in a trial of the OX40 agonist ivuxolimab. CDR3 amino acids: CASSNMGLAISDTQYF. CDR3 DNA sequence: TGTGCCAGTAGTAATATGGGACTAGCGATATCAGATACGCAGTATTTT.